One sample yielded the 4 T cell receptor beta chains listed below, sequenced in a study of blood T cell repertoires in COVID-19. Generated by immunoSEQ multiplex PCR, the TCRdb table keeps only in-frame clones and is missing some. Of under 350,000 clones listed, approximately 86% are singletons. Sequences were obtained from peripheral blood. These receptors originate from a young man with active or convalescent COVID-19.

This clone was picked up a small number of times. For the CDR3, the DNA is TGTGCCAGCAGTTATATTCTAGGCGGGTCACCCTACGAGCAGTACTTC. It is translated as CASSYILGGSPYEQYF. The V gene is TRBV6-2 or TRBV6-3, the J gene TRBJ2-7, with D perhaps TRBD2 (5 bases). The CDR3 loop spans 16 amino acids. V lost 3 bases and J 2 bases, leaving 17 bases between the germline ends. Germline V gives CDR1 MNHEY, CDR2 SVGEGT.

The genes are TRBV19 and TRBJ2-3; TRBD2 might be the D (6 bases). The CDR3 extends over 13 amino acids. Germline V gene sequence: CDR1 LNHDA, CDR2 SQIVND (reference sequence). V lost 4 bases, J lost 6 bases, and 11 bases lay in between. CDR3 in DNA: TGTGCCAGTAGTACGGGGACTTTGGATACGCAGTATTTT. This translates into CASSTGTLDTQYF. The full variable domain, with the rest looked up from reference TRBV19 and TRBJ2-3, is DGGITQSPKYLFRKEGQNVTLSCEQNLNHDAMYWYRQDPGQGLRLIYYSQIVNDFQKGDIAEGYSVSREKKESFPLTVTSAQKNPTAFYLCASSTGTLDTQYFGPGTRLTVL.

The chain combines TRBV11-2 with TRBJ2-7; TRBD1 matches 8 bases. The germline V gene encodes CDR1 SGHAT and CDR2 FQNNGV. V trimming: 3 bases; J trimming: 0 bases; junction bases outside the gene matches: 16. This CDR3 region has 19 residues. Here the CDR3 DNA reads TGTGCCAGCAGCTTCCCGTGGGCTACTGGGGACAGGAGCTCCTACGAGCAGTACTTC. This sequence encodes CASSFPWATGDRSSYEQYF.

The J gene is TRBJ2-3, the V gene TRBV5-1, with 11 positions matching TRBD2. Germline loops: CDR1 SGHRS, CDR2 YFSETQ. The V gene end was trimmed by 7 bases and the J gene end by 2 bases; junction bases not matched to a gene: 12. The CDR3 runs 17 residues. The CDR3, as DNA: TGCGCCAGCGCTCGATTCGGACTAGCGGGTATCACAGATACGCAGTATTTT. This codes for CASARFGLAGITDTQYF.